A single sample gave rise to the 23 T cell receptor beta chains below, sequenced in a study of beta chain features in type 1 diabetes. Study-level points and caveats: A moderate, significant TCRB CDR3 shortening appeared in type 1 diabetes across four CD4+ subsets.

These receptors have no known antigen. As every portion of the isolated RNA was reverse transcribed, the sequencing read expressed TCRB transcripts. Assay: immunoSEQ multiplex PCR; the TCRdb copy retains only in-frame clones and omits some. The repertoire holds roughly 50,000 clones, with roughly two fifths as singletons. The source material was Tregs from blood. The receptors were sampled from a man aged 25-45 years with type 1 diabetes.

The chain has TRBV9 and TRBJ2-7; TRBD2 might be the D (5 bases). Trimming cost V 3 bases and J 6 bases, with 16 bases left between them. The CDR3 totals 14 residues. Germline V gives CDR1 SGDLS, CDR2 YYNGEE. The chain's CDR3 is CASSADIEGREQYF. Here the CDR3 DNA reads TGTGCCAGCAGCGCTGACATCGAGGGCCGCGAGCAGTACTTC. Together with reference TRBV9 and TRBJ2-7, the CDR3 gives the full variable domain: DSGVTQTPKHLITATGQRVTLRCSPRSGDLSVYWYQQSLDQGLQFLIQYYNGEERAKGNILERFSAQQFPDLHSELNLSSLELGDSALYFCASSADIEGREQYFGPGTRLTVT.

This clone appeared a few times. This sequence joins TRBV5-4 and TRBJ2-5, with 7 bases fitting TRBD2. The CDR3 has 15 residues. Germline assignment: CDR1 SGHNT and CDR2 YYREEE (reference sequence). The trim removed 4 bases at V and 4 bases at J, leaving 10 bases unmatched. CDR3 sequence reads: CASSAGTTGPETQYF. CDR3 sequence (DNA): TGTGCCAGCAGCGCAGGGACTACCGGGCCAGAGACCCAGTACTTC.

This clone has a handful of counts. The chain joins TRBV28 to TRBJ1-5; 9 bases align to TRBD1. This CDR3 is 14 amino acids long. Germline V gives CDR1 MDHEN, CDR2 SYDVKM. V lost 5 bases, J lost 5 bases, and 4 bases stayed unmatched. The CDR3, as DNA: TGTGCCAGCAGTCCCGGGACAGGGCATCAGCCCCAGCATTTT. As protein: CASSPGTGHQPQHF.

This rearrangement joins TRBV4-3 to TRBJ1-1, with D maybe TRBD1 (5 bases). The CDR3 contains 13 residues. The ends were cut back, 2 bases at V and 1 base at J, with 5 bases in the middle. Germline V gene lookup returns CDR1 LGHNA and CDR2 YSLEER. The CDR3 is CASSQTGNTEAFF. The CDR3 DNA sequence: TGCGCCAGCAGCCAAACAGGGAACACTGAAGCTTTCTTT.

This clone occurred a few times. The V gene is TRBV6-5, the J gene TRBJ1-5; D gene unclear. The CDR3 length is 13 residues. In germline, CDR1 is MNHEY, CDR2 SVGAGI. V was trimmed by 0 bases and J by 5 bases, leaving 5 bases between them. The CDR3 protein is CASSYSGDQPQHF. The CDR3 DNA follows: TGTGCCAGCAGTTACTCCGGAGATCAGCCCCAGCATTTT.

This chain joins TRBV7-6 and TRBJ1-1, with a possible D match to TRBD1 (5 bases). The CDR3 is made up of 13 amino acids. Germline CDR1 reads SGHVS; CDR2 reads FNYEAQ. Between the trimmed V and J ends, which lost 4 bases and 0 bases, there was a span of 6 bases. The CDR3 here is CASSSQVNTEAFF. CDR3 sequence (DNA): TGTGCCAGCAGCTCACAGGTGAACACTGAAGCTTTCTTT.

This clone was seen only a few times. Written as DNA, the CDR3 is TGTGCCAGCAGTTTTGGCGGCTCTGGGGCCAACGTCCTGACTTTC. Its protein product is CASSFGGSGANVLTF. V and J are TRBV27 and TRBJ2-6; the D is unclear. The CDR3 loop spans 15 amino acids. The ends were cut back, 3 bases at V and 0 bases at J, with 6 bases in the middle. Germline V gene lookup returns CDR1 MNHEY and CDR2 SMNVEV (reference sequence).

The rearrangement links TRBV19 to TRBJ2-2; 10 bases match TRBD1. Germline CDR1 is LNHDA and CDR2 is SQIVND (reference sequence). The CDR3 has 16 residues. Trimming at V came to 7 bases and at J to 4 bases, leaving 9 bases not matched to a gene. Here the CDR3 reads CASTTTGTGVTGELFF. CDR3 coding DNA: TGTGCCAGTACCACTACCGGGACAGGGGTCACCGGGGAGCTGTTTTTT.

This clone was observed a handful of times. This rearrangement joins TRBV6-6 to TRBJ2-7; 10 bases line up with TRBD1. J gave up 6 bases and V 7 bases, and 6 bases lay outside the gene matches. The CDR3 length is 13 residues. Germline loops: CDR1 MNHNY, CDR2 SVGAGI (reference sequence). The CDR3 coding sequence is TGTGCCAGCAAAAAAGGGGACAGGGGCGAGCAGTACTTC. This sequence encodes CASKKGDRGEQYF.

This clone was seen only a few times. CDR3 sequence: CAIGHTDRGQNSNQPQHF. The CDR3, as DNA: TGTGCCATCGGACACACTGACAGGGGTCAAAATAGCAATCAGCCCCAGCATTTT. This chain uses TRBV10-3 with TRBJ1-5; TRBD1 agrees at 8 bases. The CDR3 sequence is 18 residues long. The V segment lost 8 bases and the J segment 0 bases; nucleotides outside the gene matches: 15. Looked up from germline, CDR1 is ENHRY and CDR2 is SYGVKD.

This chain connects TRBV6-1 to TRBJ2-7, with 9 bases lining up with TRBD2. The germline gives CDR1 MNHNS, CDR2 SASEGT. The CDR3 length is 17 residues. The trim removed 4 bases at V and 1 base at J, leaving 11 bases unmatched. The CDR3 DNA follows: TGTGCCAGCAGTGTAGGGCTAGCGGGAAGTGGTTCCTACGAGCAGTACTTC. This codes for CASSVGLAGSGSYEQYF.

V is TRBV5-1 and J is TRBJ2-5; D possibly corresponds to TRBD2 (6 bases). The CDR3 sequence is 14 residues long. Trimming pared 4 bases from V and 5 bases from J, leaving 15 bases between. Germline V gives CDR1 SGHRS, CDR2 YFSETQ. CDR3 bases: TGCGCCAGCAGCACCGGGACTCATGGGGAGACCCAGTACTTC. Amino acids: CASSTGTHGETQYF.

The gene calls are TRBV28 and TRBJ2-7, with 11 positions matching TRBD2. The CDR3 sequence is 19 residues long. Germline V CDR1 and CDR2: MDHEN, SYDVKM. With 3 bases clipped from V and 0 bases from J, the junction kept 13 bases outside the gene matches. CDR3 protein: CASSLRFNSGRVSSYEQYF. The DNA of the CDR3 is TGTGCCAGCAGTTTGAGGTTTAATAGCGGGAGGGTTAGCTCCTACGAGCAGTACTTC. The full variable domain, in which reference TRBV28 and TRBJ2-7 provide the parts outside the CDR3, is DVKVTQSSRYLVKRTGEKVFLECVQDMDHENMFWYRQDPGLGLRLIYFSYDVKMKEKGDIPEGYSVSREKKERFSLILESASTNQTSMYLCASSLRFNSGRVSSYEQYFGPGTRLTVT.

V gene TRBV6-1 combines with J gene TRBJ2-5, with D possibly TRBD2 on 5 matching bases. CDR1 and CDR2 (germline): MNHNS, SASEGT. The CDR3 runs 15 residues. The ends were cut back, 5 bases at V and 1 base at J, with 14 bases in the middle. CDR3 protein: CASSPFPGSQETQYF. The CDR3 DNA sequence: TGTGCCAGCAGTCCCTTTCCGGGATCCCAAGAGACCCAGTACTTC.

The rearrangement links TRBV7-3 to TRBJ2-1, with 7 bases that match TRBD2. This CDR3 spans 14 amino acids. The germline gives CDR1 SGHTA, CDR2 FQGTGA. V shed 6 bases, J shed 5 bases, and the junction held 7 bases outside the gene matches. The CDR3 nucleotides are TGTGCCAGCAGGGGGAGGGCTCGGGACAATGAGCAGTTCTTC. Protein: CASRGRARDNEQFF.

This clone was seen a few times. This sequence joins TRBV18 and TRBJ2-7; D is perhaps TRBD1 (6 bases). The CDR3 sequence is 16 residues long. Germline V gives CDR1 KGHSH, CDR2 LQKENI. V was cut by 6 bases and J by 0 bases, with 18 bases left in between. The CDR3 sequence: CASSLQDSSSSYEQYF. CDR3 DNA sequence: TGTGCCAGCTCCCTCCAGGACAGCTCTAGCTCCTACGAGCAGTACTTC.

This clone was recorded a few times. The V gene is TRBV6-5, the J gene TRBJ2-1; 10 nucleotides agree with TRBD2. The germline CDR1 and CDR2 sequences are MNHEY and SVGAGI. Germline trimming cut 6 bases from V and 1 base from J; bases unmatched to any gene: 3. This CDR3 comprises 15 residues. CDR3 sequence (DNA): TGTGCCAGCAGCAGCGGGAGGGTATCCTACAATGAGCAGTTCTTC. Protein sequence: CASSSGRVSYNEQFF.

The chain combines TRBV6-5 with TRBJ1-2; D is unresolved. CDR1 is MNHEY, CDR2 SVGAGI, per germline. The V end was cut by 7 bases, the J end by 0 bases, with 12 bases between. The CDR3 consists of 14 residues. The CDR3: CASTRGLANYGYTF. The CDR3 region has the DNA TGTGCCAGCACCCGAGGGCTAGCTAACTATGGCTACACCTTC.

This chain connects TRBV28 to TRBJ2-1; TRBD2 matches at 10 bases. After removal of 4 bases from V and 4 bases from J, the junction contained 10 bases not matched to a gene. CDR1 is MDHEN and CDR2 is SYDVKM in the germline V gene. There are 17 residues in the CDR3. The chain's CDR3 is CASSSTSGRTRYNEQFF. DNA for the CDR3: TGTGCCAGCAGTTCGACTAGCGGGCGGACGCGTTACAATGAGCAGTTCTTC.

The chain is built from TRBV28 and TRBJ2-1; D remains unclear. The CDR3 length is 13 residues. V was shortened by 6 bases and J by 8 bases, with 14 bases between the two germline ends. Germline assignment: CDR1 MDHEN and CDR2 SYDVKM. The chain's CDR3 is CASRLGGEDEQFF. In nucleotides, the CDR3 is TGTGCCAGCAGGCTCGGTGGAGAGGATGAGCAGTTCTTC.

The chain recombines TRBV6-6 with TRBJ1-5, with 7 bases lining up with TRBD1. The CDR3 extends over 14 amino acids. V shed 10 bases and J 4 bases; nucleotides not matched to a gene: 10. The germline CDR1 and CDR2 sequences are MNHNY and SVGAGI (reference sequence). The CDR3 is CATAPGQQNQPQHF. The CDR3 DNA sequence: TGTGCCACCGCACCGGGACAGCAAAATCAGCCCCAGCATTTT.

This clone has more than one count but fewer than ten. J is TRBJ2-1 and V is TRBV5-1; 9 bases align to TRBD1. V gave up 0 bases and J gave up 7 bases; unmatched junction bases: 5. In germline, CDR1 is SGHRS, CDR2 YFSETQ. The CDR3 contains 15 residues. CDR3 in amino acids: CASSLEDRGWNEQFF. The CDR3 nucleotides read TGCGCCAGCAGCTTGGAGGACAGGGGCTGGAATGAGCAGTTCTTC.

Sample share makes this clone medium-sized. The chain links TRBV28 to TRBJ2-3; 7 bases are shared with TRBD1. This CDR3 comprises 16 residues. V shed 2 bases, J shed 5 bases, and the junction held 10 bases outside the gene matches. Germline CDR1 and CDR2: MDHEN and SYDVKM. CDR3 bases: TGTGCCAGCAGTTTAATCCCTCAATCAGGGGGAGATACGCAGTATTTT. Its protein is CASSLIPQSGGDTQYF.